Presented here are 26 T cell receptor beta chains from one specimen sequenced in a study of control samples from healthy donors and cancer patients. Here immunoSEQ multiplex PCR was the method, and the copy in TCRdb shows in-frame clones only, minus some. Among 130,000 or so clones listed, about nine tenths were seen once. The sequencing sample was made of blood. The receptors stem from a man younger than 35 in good health.

The CDR3 coding sequence is TGTGCCAGCAGCTTACGTAGTAGCGGGGGAATGGAGACCCAGTACTTC. This translates into CASSLRSSGGMETQYF. This rearrangement joins TRBV7-3 to TRBJ2-5, with 9 bases that match TRBD2. V was clipped by 2 bases and J by 5 bases; unmatched bases: 9. This CDR3 comprises 16 residues. From germline, CDR1 is SGHTA and CDR2 FQGTGA.

This sequence joins TRBV20-1 and TRBJ1-5; no reliable D call. CDR3 length: 16 residues. Trimming took off 3 bases at V and 2 bases at J, with 17 bases between the two ends. Germline CDR1 DFQATT, CDR2 SNEGSKA (reference sequence). CDR3 sequence (DNA): TGCAGTGCTAGTAGTCAGGCCTTGTGGGGCAATCAGCCCCAGCATTTT. Translated: CSASSQALWGNQPQHF.

The J gene is TRBJ1-2, the V gene TRBV30, with D perhaps matching TRBD1 (5 bases). The V end lost 2 bases, the J end lost 5 bases, and 12 bases lay between the germline ends. The CDR3 is 13 residues long. Germline lookup yields CDR1 GTSNPN and CDR2 SVGIG (reference sequence). For the CDR3, the DNA is TGTGCCTGGAGTCCGGACACCGGATATGGCTACACCTTC. It is translated as CAWSPDTGYGYTF.

The rearrangement uses TRBV5-1 and TRBJ1-4; D unresolved. The CDR3 consists of 14 residues. Germline CDR1 SGHRS, CDR2 YFSETQ. V was cut by 1 base and J by 5 bases, with 9 bases left in between. CDR3 sequence: CASSLPPPNEKLFF. The CDR3 DNA is TGCGCCAGCAGCTTGCCTCCCCCAAATGAAAAACTGTTTTTT.

V and J are TRBV3-1 (or the pseudogene TRBV3-2) and TRBJ2-3; 10 bases fit TRBD1. The J segment lost 7 bases and the V segment lost 4 bases, leaving 5 bases of the junction unmatched. In germline, CDR1 is LGHDT, CDR2 YNNKEL (reference sequence). This CDR3 contains 14 residues. This CDR3 reads CASSRTGGRNTQYF. CDR3 coding DNA: TGTGCCAGCAGCCGGACAGGGGGTAGGAATACGCAGTATTTT.

This clone was picked up one time. The chain has TRBV4-1 and TRBJ2-7; 7 nucleotides line up with TRBD1. V shed 2 bases, J shed 3 bases, and the junction held 16 bases outside the gene matches. The CDR3 has 18 residues. CDR1 and CDR2 (germline): MGHRA, YSYEKL. CDR3 sequence: CASSQTIVKTGSDYEQYF. Written as DNA, the CDR3 is TGCGCCAGCAGCCAAACGATTGTTAAGACAGGGTCGGACTACGAGCAGTACTTC.

The J gene is TRBJ2-1, the V gene TRBV10-1, with D hard to call. The length of the CDR3 is 12 residues. V was cut by 5 bases and J by 5 bases, with 7 bases left in between. Germline V gene sequence: CDR1 WNHNN, CDR2 SYGVQD (reference sequence). In DNA, the CDR3 is TGCGCCAGCAGTCCCCCGAACAATGAGCAGTTCTTC. Amino acid sequence: CASSPPNNEQFF.

J is TRBJ2-7 and V is TRBV10-2; D is unresolved. This CDR3 has 12 amino acids. CDR1 is WSHSY and CDR2 is SAAADI in the germline V gene. V was shortened by 4 bases and J by 3 bases, with 7 bases between the two germline ends. The CDR3 DNA sequence: TGCGCCAGCAGTGGACAACGCTACGAGCAGTACTTC. It codes for CASSGQRYEQYF.

The rearrangement joins TRBV2 to TRBJ1-1, with D unresolved. The CDR3 has 11 residues. Germline loops: CDR1 SNHLY, CDR2 FYNNEI. V shed 7 bases and J shed 7 bases, with 10 bases lying between them. The CDR3 bases are TGTGCCAGCATTTTAGGGCGTGAAGCTTTCTTT. It translates to CASILGREAFF. Supplemented by reference TRBV2 and TRBJ1-1, the full variable domain reads EPEVTQTPSHQVTQMGQEVILRCVPISNHLYFYWYRQILGQKVEFLVSFYNNEISEKSEIFDDQFSVERPDGSNFTLKIRSTKLEDSAMYFCASILGREAFFGQGTRLTVV.

V usage is TRBV12-3 or TRBV12-4 and J usage is TRBJ2-7, with D possibly matching TRBD1 (5 bases). V lost 6 bases and J 5 bases, leaving 14 bases between the germline ends. The CDR3 spans 13 residues. The CDR3 loop reads CASRSLDSHEQYF. CDR3 DNA sequence: TGTGCCAGCAGGTCCCTAGACAGCCACGAGCAGTACTTC.

This clone has a count of ten or more. The rearrangement uses TRBV27 and TRBJ1-2; TRBD1 might be the D (5 bases). Trimming removed 2 bases from V and 8 bases from J, with 18 bases in between. Germline V CDR1 and CDR2: MNHEY, SMNVEV (reference sequence). The CDR3 consists of 15 residues. The CDR3 DNA is TGTGCCAGCAGTTTAACCAGAGCGGGGCTGGAGGGCTACACCTTC. It is translated as CASSLTRAGLEGYTF.

The chain has TRBV5-4 and TRBJ1-1; 7 bases map to TRBD1. The CDR3 covers 13 residues. The ends lost 0 bases at V and 11 bases at J; junction bases unmatched: 7. Germline values: CDR1 SGHNT, CDR2 YYREEE (reference sequence). The CDR3 DNA sequence: TGTGCCAGCAGCTTGGAAACAGGGGTCGGCGCTTTCTTT. Residues: CASSLETGVGAFF.

J is TRBJ1-2 and V is TRBV9; D gene uncertain. V gave up 3 bases and J gave up 4 bases, with 1 base separating them. Germline V gene sequence: CDR1 SGDLS, CDR2 YYNGEE. The CDR3 sequence is 10 residues long. Written as DNA, the CDR3 is TGTGCCAGCAGCGGCTATGGCTACACCTTC. It specifies CASSGYGYTF.

The chain employs TRBV7-2 and TRBJ1-2; D is undetermined. CDR3 length: 13 residues. V was cut by 0 bases and J by 7 bases, with 9 bases left in between. Germline loops: CDR1 SGHTA, CDR2 FQGNSA. The CDR3 nucleotides are TGTGCCAGCAGCTTAGCGGGCCAGGCTGGCTACACCTTC. This translates into CASSLAGQAGYTF.

Written as DNA, the CDR3 is TGTGCTAGTGGTTTGCGGTTGACAGGGACTAGCAATCAGCCCCAGCATTTT. Translated: CASGLRLTGTSNQPQHF. The chain is built from TRBV12-5 and TRBJ1-5; TRBD1 agrees at 7 bases. The CDR3 contains 17 residues. Germline CDR1 is LGHNT and CDR2 is FRNRAP. Losses at the gene ends were 2 bases for V and 0 bases for J; bases not matched to a gene: 7.

The chain couples TRBV10-3 to TRBJ2-7; TRBD1 agrees at 11 bases. From germline, CDR1 is ENHRY and CDR2 SYGVKD. The J segment lost 0 bases and the V segment lost 2 bases, leaving 9 bases of the junction unmatched. This CDR3 has 18 residues. CDR3 region: CAISEPGQGVTSSYEQYF. Written as DNA, the CDR3 is TGTGCCATCAGTGAGCCGGGACAGGGGGTGACGAGCTCCTACGAGCAGTACTTC.

V and J are TRBV10-3 and TRBJ1-6; tentatively, D is TRBD1 (5 bases). CDR1 and CDR2 (germline): ENHRY, SYGVKD. Trimming removed 6 bases at V and 10 bases at J, with 16 bases between. The CDR3 spans 14 residues. In DNA, the CDR3 is TGTGCCATCAGGATGGGGGGAGGGAGCTCACCCCTCCACTTT. Its translation is CAIRMGGGSSPLHF.

The chain employs TRBV19 and TRBJ1-2; tentatively, D is TRBD1 (6 bases). This CDR3 has 12 amino acids. Germline assignment: CDR1 LNHDA and CDR2 SQIVND (reference sequence). The V end lost 5 bases, the J end lost 5 bases, and 9 bases lay between the germline ends. The CDR3 nucleotides read TGTGCCAGTAGTCCAGGGGAATATGGCTACACCTTC. Residues: CASSPGEYGYTF.

The chain uses TRBV6-5 and TRBJ1-2; TRBD1 is a possible D gene (6 bases). The CDR3 length is 13 residues. Trimming took off 0 bases at V and 6 bases at J, with 8 bases between the two ends. Germline assignment: CDR1 MNHEY and CDR2 SVGAGI. CDR3 bases: TGTGCCAGCAGTTACTCCTCAGGGGATGGCTACACCTTC. It is translated as CASSYSSGDGYTF.

The rearrangement uses TRBV19 and TRBJ2-7; D perhaps matches TRBD2 (6 bases). Trimming removed 2 bases from V and 1 base from J, with 12 bases in between. Germline values: CDR1 LNHDA, CDR2 SQIVND (reference sequence). The CDR3 length is 15 residues. CDR3 in DNA: TGTGCCAGTAGTATAACAGCGGGCCAATCCTACGAGCAGTACTTC. Translating gives CASSITAGQSYEQYF. Full variable domain (outside the CDR3, taken from reference TRBV19 and TRBJ2-7): DGGITQSPKYLFRKEGQNVTLSCEQNLNHDAMYWYRQDPGQGLRLIYYSQIVNDFQKGDIAEGYSVSREKKESFPLTVTSAQKNPTAFYLCASSITAGQSYEQYFGPGTRLTVT.

The chain couples TRBV6-5 to TRBJ2-1; D tentatively reads TRBD1 or TRBD2 (6 bases each). The CDR3 is 13 amino acids. The germline V gene encodes CDR1 MNHEY and CDR2 SVGAGI. V was cut by 10 bases and J by 4 bases, with 14 bases left in between. The chain's CDR3 is CATKGGYYNEQFF. In DNA form, the CDR3 reads TGTGCCACCAAGGGGGGCTATTACAATGAGCAGTTCTTC.

V is TRBV6-5 and J is TRBJ1-2; D possibly corresponds to TRBD1 (6 bases). Looked up from germline, CDR1 is MNHEY and CDR2 is SVGAGI. The V end was cut by 4 bases, the J end by 2 bases, with 14 bases between. CDR3 size: 15 residues. For the CDR3, the DNA is TGTGCCAGCAGTTCCACGGGGGCCCCGAACTATGGCTACACCTTC. Amino acid sequence: CASSSTGAPNYGYTF.

This clone was seen a few times. This sequence joins TRBV18 and TRBJ2-7; 8 bases are shared with TRBD2. This CDR3 comprises 16 residues. Germline trimming cut 3 bases from V and 7 bases from J; bases unmatched to any gene: 14. CDR1 KGHSH and CDR2 LQKENI come from the germline V gene. The CDR3 loop reads CASSPGLEGIVREQYF. CDR3 coding DNA: TGTGCCAGCTCACCGGGACTAGAGGGGATTGTGAGAGAGCAGTACTTC.

The V gene is TRBV4-1, the J gene TRBJ1-5, with 9 bases aligning to TRBD1. Looked up from germline, CDR1 is MGHRA and CDR2 is YSYEKL. V shed 8 bases, J shed 6 bases, and the junction held 5 bases outside the gene matches. The CDR3 covers 13 residues. The CDR3 protein is CASGGQGGQPQHF. CDR3 sequence (DNA): TGCGCCAGCGGGGGACAGGGAGGTCAGCCCCAGCATTTT.

In the case of this clone: The same CDR3 can be traced to other DNA sequences in this sample. The chain links TRBV19 to TRBJ1-5; no reliable D call. The CDR3 is 13 amino acids. V was pared by 1 base and J by 6 bases, with 7 bases between. The V gene's germline CDR1 is LNHDA and CDR2 SQIVND (reference sequence). The CDR3 bases are TGTGCCAGTAGTATAGGGGCAGGTCAGCCCCAGCATTTT. It is translated as CASSIGAGQPQHF.

V gene TRBV5-6 combines with J gene TRBJ2-7, with TRBD2 as a possible D gene (6 bases). Trimming stripped 4 bases from V and 3 bases from J, with 17 bases between. CDR1 is SGHDT, CDR2 YYEEEE, per germline. CDR3 length: 15 residues. This CDR3 reads CASSVDGSKDYEQYF. CDR3 sequence (DNA): TGTGCCAGCAGCGTGGACGGGAGTAAGGACTACGAGCAGTACTTC.